Listed here are 20 T cell receptor beta chains from one sample, sequenced in a study of T cell clusters in autoimmune cytopenias. TRB was amplified by touch-down multiplex PCR, primer pools A and B combined. TCRdb processed the multiplex PCR reads again and assigns one entry to each CDR3 protein, with no DNA. In all, the sample yields 9,500 or so distinct CDR3 sequences. TRB amplification used around 270 ng of peripheral blood genomic DNA. The material sequenced was peripheral blood. These receptors all come from a human donor with an autoimmune cytopenia or autoimmune hepatitis (not recorded which).

This clonotype is called medium-sized based on its frequency. J is TRBJ2-3 and V is TRBV15; TCRdb picks TRBD2, but there is no DNA to check that call. This CDR3 contains 16 residues. From germline, CDR1 is LNHNV and CDR2 YYDKDF (reference sequence). CDR3 in amino acids: CATSRRRGEVTDTQYF. Together with reference TRBV15 and TRBJ2-3, the CDR3 gives the full variable domain: DAMVIQNPRYQVTQFGKPVTLSCSQTLNHNVMYWYQQKSSQAPKLLFHYYDKDFNNEADTPDNFQSRRPNTSFCFLDIRSPGLGDTAMYLCATSRRRGEVTDTQYFGPGTRLTVL.

The genes are TRBV15 and TRBJ2-5. CDR1 and CDR2 from the germline V gene are LNHNV and YYDKDF (reference sequence). The CDR3 loop spans 11 amino acids. CDR3 residues: CATSSTETQYF.

The chain combines TRBV20-1 with TRBJ1-5. The CDR3 spans 16 residues. The germline V gene has CDR1 DFQATT and CDR2 SNEGSKA (reference sequence). This CDR3 reads CSAPSSNAYSNQPQHF.

J is TRBJ1-1 and V is TRBV10-3; TCRdb outputs TRBD1, but without DNA this stays unchecked. Germline CDR1 ENHRY, CDR2 SYGVKD. CDR3 length: 13 residues. The CDR3 reads CATTGTGNTEAFF.

This chain links TRBV5-6 with TRBJ1-2. The germline gives CDR1 SGHDT, CDR2 YYEEEE. The CDR3 has 12 amino acids. This CDR3 is CASKPDGYSYTF. The whole variable domain, filled in from reference TRBV5-6 and TRBJ1-2, reads DAGVTQSPTHLIKTRGQQVTLRCSPKSGHDTVSWYQQALGQGPQFIFQYYEEEERQRGNFPDRFSGHQFPNYSSELNVNALLLGDSALYLCASKPDGYSYTFGSGTRLTVV.

This chain joins TRBV2 and TRBJ2-7; there is no DNA to check the TCRdb D call of TRBD1. Germline V gene lookup returns CDR1 SNHLY and CDR2 FYNNEI. This CDR3 is built from 14 residues. CDR3: CASKPGQSSYEQYF.

This clonotype shows up as medium-sized (0.01 to 0.1%) by frequency. The chain combines TRBV6-2 or TRBV6-3 with TRBJ2-1; TCRdb indicates TRBD1, and absent DNA this call remains unverified. Germline V gene data show CDR1 as MNHEY and CDR2 as SVGEGT. CDR3 length: 14 amino acids. CDR3 residues: CAGCRDPGDNEQFF.

This chain joins TRBV6-2 or TRBV6-3 and TRBJ1-5; without DNA, the TCRdb call of TRBD1 cannot be checked. This CDR3 is built from 15 residues. The germline V gene encodes CDR1 MNHEY and CDR2 SVGEGT. This CDR3 reads CASSYLTGNGQPQHF.

This clonotype is medium-sized (0.01 to 0.1%) by frequency. The genes are TRBV24-1 and TRBJ2-2; the TCRdb call, TRBD1, lacks DNA for checking. The CDR3 extends over 15 amino acids. Germline V lookup: CDR1 KGHDR, CDR2 SFDVKD. CDR3: CATSDPGATAGELFF.

The V call is TRBV6-6, the J call TRBJ1-1; TCRdb proposes TRBD1, but this gene call is untestable without DNA. Germline V gives CDR1 MNHNY, CDR2 SVGAGI (reference sequence). The CDR3 covers 12 residues. CDR3 region: CASSYSQGKAFF.

This clonotype is labeled medium-sized based on frequency. V usage is TRBV30 and J usage is TRBJ1-3. CDR1 and CDR2 from the germline V gene are GTSNPN and SVGIG (reference sequence). CDR3 size: 14 residues. The CDR3 loop is CAWSHQESGNTIYF.

This rearrangement joins TRBV19 to TRBJ1-5; TCRdb picks TRBD1, but there is no DNA to check that call. The CDR3 consists of 15 residues. In germline, CDR1 is LNHDA, CDR2 SQIVND (reference sequence). The CDR3 reads CASSPQTGPSQPQHF.

According to its frequency, this clonotype is medium-sized. The V gene is TRBV5-6, the J gene TRBJ1-2. This CDR3 spans 14 amino acids. Germline V gene sequence: CDR1 SGHDT, CDR2 YYEEEE. CDR3 in amino acids: CASSLGREVQGYTF. The variable domain in full, completed from reference TRBV5-6 and TRBJ1-2, reads DAGVTQSPTHLIKTRGQQVTLRCSPKSGHDTVSWYQQALGQGPQFIFQYYEEEERQRGNFPDRFSGHQFPNYSSELNVNALLLGDSALYLCASSLGREVQGYTFGSGTRLTVV.

V gene TRBV12-3 or TRBV12-4 combines with J gene TRBJ1-5; TCRdb's D call of TRBD1 is untestable without DNA. The CDR3 has 13 residues. CDR3 protein: CASSTGSNQPQHF.

The V call is TRBV6-1, the J call TRBJ1-5. Germline CDR1 MNHNS, CDR2 SASEGT. This CDR3 spans 13 amino acids. This CDR3 reads CASTLNQFQPQHF.

The V gene is TRBV6-5, the J gene TRBJ1-2; TCRdb picks TRBD1, but there is no DNA to check that call. The length of the CDR3 is 14 residues. Germline values: CDR1 MNHEY, CDR2 SVGAGI. CDR3 region: CASTLLAGDYGYTF.

The chain uses TRBV20-1 and TRBJ1-1; without DNA, the TCRdb call of TRBD1 cannot be checked. Germline V gene data show CDR1 as DFQATT and CDR2 as SNEGSKA (reference sequence). The CDR3 has 14 residues. The CDR3 sequence: CSARNIQGSYEAFF.

The chain uses TRBV24-1 and TRBJ1-5. CDR1 and CDR2 (germline): KGHDR, SFDVKD. CDR3 length: 14 amino acids. CDR3 amino acids: CATSGGYSNQPQHF.

The chain couples TRBV4-2 to TRBJ1-6. The CDR3 spans 14 residues. The germline CDR1 and CDR2 sequences are LGHNA and YNFKEQ. This CDR3 is CASSQSSYNSPLHF.

The V and J genes are TRBV30 and TRBJ1-2; checking the TCRdb D call of TRBD1 is not possible without DNA. This CDR3 spans 15 amino acids. Germline V gives CDR1 GTSNPN, CDR2 SVGIG (reference sequence). CDR3 amino acids: CAWSVEYRGYYGYTF.